The rows below give T cell receptor beta chains drawn from one sample of a study of blood T cell repertoires in COVID-19. The table came from immunoSEQ multiplex PCR; TCRdb's copy has only in-frame clones and leaves some out. The table shows under 250,000 clones, with more than 70% occurring only once. Sequencing was performed on peripheral blood. These TCRs come from a man in his forties with active or convalescent COVID-19. Both conserved end residues are part of each CDR3. The order of the fields is J gene, clone size, D gene, V gene, CDR3 length, CDR3 protein, CDR3 DNA. D genes are given only for firm matches. Size is stated for part of the rows, as once, few or many counts, or as a class when the clone is expanded.

TRBJ1-1	few	NA	TRBV5-5	16	CASSLASDRRDTEAFF	TGTGCCAGCAGCTTGGCGTCCGACAGGCGAGACACTGAAGCTTTCTTT
TRBJ2-1	NA	NA	TRBV2	12	CASSKDSNEQFF	TGTGCCAGCAGTAAAGACAGCAATGAGCAGTTCTTC
TRBJ1-1	NA	NA	TRBV7-3	14	CASSPGGANTEAFF	TGTGCCAGCAGCCCCGGGGGTGCGAACACTGAAGCTTTCTTT
TRBJ1-2	NA	NA	TRBV2	11	CASSEGRGRTF	TGTGCCAGCAGTGAAGGTCGGGGTAGGACCTTC
TRBJ1-3	few	NA	TRBV11-2	14	CASSLSGSRNTIYF	TGTGCCAGCAGCTTAAGTGGGAGTAGAAACACCATATATTTT
TRBJ1-2	NA	NA	TRBV9	12	CASSTPVIHYTF	TGTGCCAGCAGCACCCCGGTAATTCACTACACCTTC
TRBJ1-5	NA	TRBD1	TRBV4-1	14	CASSQYDRGQPQHF	TGCGCCAGCAGCCAATACGACAGGGGGCAGCCCCAGCATTTT
TRBJ1-1	NA	NA	TRBV5-1	13	CASRQGFNTEAFF	TGCGCCAGCAGACAGGGTTTCAACACTGAAGCTTTCTTT
TRBJ1-3	once	NA	TRBV14	15	CASSQVHGVQNTIYF	TGTGCCAGCAGCCAAGTTCACGGGGTTCAAAACACCATATATTTT
TRBJ1-1	NA	NA	TRBV4-1	12	CASSQEEQRAFF	TGCGCCAGCAGCCAAGAGGAACAGCGGGCTTTCTTT
TRBJ2-7	NA	TRBD2	TRBV6-1	18	CASSESAGGAGSPYEQYF	TGTGCCAGCAGTGAATCGGCCGGGGGGGCAGGGTCACCCTACGAGCAGTACTTC
TRBJ2-5	NA	NA	TRBV11-3	14	CASSLIRGGETQYF	TGTGCCAGCAGCTTAATCAGGGGTGGCGAGACCCAGTACTTC
TRBJ1-1	NA	TRBD1	TRBV24-1	15	CATSDRGQGISEAFF	TGTGCCACCAGTGACCGGGGACAGGGTATCTCTGAAGCTTTCTTT
TRBJ1-1	NA	NA	TRBV19	15	CASSLQGVKSAEAFF	TGTGCCAGTAGCTTACAGGGAGTCAAAAGCGCTGAAGCTTTCTTT
TRBJ2-3	NA	NA	TRBV10-2	12	CASTGWGDTQYF	TGCGCCAGCACAGGGTGGGGAGATACGCAGTATTTT
TRBJ2-3	NA	TRBD2	TRBV5-4	15	CASSLASGGTDTQYF	TGTGCCAGCAGCTTGGCCAGCGGGGGCACAGATACGCAGTATTTT
TRBJ2-7	NA	TRBD2	TRBV11-3	16	CASSPGGAGGRHEQYF	TGTGCCAGCAGCCCAGGAGGAGCGGGAGGGAGACACGAGCAGTACTTC
TRBJ1-2	NA	TRBD1	TRBV2	14	CANRNEGQGYGYTF	TGTGCCAATAGAAATGAGGGACAGGGCTATGGCTACACCTTC
TRBJ2-3	NA	NA	TRBV6-1	16	CASSEAAGTVTDTQYF	TGTGCCAGCAGTGAAGCAGCAGGTACCGTCACAGATACGCAGTATTTT
TRBJ1-6	once	NA	TRBV6-5	15	CASSKPRTVTTPLHF	TGTGCCAGCAGTAAACCTCGGACAGTTACGACACCCCTCCACTTT
TRBJ2-3	few	TRBD1	TRBV19	15	CASSIVGTDTDTQYF	TGTGCCAGTAGTATAGTCGGGACAGACACAGATACGCAGTATTTT
TRBJ2-1	NA	NA	TRBV19	11	CASGRENEQFF	TGTGCCAGCGGGAGAGAGAATGAGCAGTTCTTC
TRBJ2-5	NA	TRBD2	TRBV29-1	12	CSVRLADETQYF	TGCAGCGTTCGACTAGCGGATGAGACCCAGTACTTC
TRBJ2-7	NA	TRBD2	TRBV12-5	17	CASGLVSSGGSSYEQYF	TGTGCTAGTGGTTTGGTATCTAGCGGAGGGAGCTCCTACGAGCAGTACTTC
TRBJ1-1	NA	NA	TRBV11-3	13	CASSSGARTEAFF	TGTGCCAGCTCTTCAGGGGCCCGAACTGAAGCTTTCTTT